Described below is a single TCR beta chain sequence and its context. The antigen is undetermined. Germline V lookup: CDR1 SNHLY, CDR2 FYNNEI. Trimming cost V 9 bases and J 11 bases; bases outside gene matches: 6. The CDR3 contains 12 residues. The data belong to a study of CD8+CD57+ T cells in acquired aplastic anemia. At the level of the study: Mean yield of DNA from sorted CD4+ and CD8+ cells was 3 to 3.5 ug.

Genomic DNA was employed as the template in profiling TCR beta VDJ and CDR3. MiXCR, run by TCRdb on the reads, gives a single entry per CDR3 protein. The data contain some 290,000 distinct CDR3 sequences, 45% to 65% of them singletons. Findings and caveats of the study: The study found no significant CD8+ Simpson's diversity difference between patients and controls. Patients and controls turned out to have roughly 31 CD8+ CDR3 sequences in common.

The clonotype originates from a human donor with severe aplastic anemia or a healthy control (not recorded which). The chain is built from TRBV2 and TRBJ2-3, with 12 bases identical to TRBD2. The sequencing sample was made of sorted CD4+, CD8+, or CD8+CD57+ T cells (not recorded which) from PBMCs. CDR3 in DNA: TGTGCCAGGGCAGGACTAGCGGGGCGGCAGTATTTT. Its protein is CARAGLAGRQYF. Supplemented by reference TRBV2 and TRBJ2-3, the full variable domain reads EPEVTQTPSHQVTQMGQEVILRCVPISNHLYFYWYRQILGQKVEFLVSFYNNEISEKSEIFDDQFSVERPDGSNFTLKIRSTKLEDSAMYFCARAGLAGRQYFGPGTRLTVL.